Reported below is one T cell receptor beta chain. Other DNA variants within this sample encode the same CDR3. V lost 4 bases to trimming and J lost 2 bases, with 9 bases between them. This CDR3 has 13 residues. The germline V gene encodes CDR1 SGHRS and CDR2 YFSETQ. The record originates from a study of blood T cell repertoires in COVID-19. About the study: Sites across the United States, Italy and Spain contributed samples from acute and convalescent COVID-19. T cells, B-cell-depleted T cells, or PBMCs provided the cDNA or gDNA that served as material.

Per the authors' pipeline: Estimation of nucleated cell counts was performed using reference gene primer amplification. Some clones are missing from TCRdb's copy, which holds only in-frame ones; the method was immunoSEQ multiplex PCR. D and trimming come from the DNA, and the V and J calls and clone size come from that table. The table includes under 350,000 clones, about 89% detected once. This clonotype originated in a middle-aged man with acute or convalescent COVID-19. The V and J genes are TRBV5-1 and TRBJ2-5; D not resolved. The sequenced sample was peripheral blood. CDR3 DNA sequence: TGCGCCAGCAGCCCAGGTTTTCAAGAGACCCAGTACTTC. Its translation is CASSPGFQETQYF.